This T cell receptor (beta chain) was obtained from a study of blood T cell repertoires in COVID-19 (TCRdb year 2020). Looking at the study overall: Samples from collaborators originated in the United States, Italy and Spain and spanned both the acute and convalescent phases of COVID-19. The prospective study material was composed of cDNA or gDNA derived from T cells, B-cell-depleted T cells, or PBMCs. The dataset comprised deeply sampled blood TCRbeta repertoires from subjects exposed to, actively infected with, or recovered from COVID-19. The repertoires were released in a freely available public database intended as a resource for research on the immune response to SARS-CoV-2. Samples came from the ongoing ImmuneRACE study (first 160 participants) plus 1,254 subjects from 6 global collaborators. The sample metadata nearly always contained a de-identified subject ID, COVID-19 status, age in years and sex. HLA class I and class II types, where available, came from metadata supplied by the sample provider rather than from assay-based typing.

The collaborating institutions used their own protocols to collect whole blood in K2EDTA tubes. For TCRbeta analysis, collaborators shipped samples in one of three forms: frozen whole blood, isolated PBMCs, or DNA extracted from either of those sample types. The CDR1 and CDR2 encoded by the germline V gene are KGHSH and LQKENI. The CDR3 holds 12 amino acids from the cysteine to the phenylalanine. Only the CDR3 DNA is retained, 36 bases long and in frame from the first base. V is clipped by 4 bases and J by 1 base, and the sequence between their germline boundaries is 5 bases long. TCRbeta CDR3 regions were amplified from genomic DNA by means of the immunoSEQ Assay, a bias-controlled multiplex PCR. On the study's bioinformatics: The number of nucleated cells in each sample was estimated by amplification of reference gene primers within the assay. Sequence reads were collapsed and filtered to measure the absolute abundance of every unique TCRbeta CDR3 rearrangement. For each sample, productive Simpson clonality was calculated as the square root of Simpson's diversity index over productive rearrangements. Not all clones reach the TCRdb copy of this immuneACCESS table, which keeps in-frame sequences only. Checked studies attribute under half of the gap to unresolved V genes and leave the rest unexplained. From that table come the V and J calls and clone size; the DNA was used to work out D and trimming. The sample records roughly 200,000 clones, about four fifths of which are singletons. The ten biggest clones cover about 6.5% of the sample.

This clone came up a few times. It has no known antigen specificity. Base qualities were left out, and no much larger clone turns up one base away. The study at large found these results: How much clinical and demographic metadata was included differed by source and by participant, and the metadata was provided uncurated.

The receptor's source is an older man with active or convalescent COVID-19. This receptor chain uses TRBV18 and TRBJ2-7, with TRBD1 as a weak D call on 5 bases. The sample comprised peripheral blood. CDR3 region: CASSQGSYEQYF. In nucleotides, the sequence is TGTGCCAGCTCACAGGGGTCCTACGAGCAGTACTTC.